This T cell receptor (beta chain) appears in the sequencing data of a study of technical replicates of blood from a few donors. The assay was immunoSEQ multiplex PCR, and TCRdb's table has in-frame clones only and misses some. The sample records around 76,000 clones, almost 98% being singletons. V gave up 6 bases and J gave up 4 bases; unmatched junction bases: 8. There are 15 residues in the CDR3. The V gene's germline CDR1 is MNHEY and CDR2 SVGAGI. This receptor was obtained from a human donor in good health. The V call is TRBV6-5, the J call TRBJ1-1, with TRBD1 matching over 10 bases. Sequenced sample: T cells isolated from PBMCs. Written as DNA, the CDR3 is TGTGCCAGCAGCCGAAAGACAGGGGGCGTCACTGAAGCTTTCTTT. Translating gives CASSRKTGGVTEAFF.